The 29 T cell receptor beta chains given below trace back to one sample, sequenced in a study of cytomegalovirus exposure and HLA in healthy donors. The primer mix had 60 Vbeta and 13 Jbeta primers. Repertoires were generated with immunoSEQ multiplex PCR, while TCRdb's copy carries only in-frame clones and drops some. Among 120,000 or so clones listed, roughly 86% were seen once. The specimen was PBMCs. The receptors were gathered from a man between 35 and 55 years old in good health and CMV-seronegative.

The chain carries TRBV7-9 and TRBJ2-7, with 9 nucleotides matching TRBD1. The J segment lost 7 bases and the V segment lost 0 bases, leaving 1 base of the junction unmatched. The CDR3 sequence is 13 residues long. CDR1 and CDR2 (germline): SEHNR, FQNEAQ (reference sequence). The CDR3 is CASSLAGQGEQYF. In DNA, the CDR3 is TGTGCCAGCAGCTTAGCGGGACAGGGAGAGCAGTACTTC.

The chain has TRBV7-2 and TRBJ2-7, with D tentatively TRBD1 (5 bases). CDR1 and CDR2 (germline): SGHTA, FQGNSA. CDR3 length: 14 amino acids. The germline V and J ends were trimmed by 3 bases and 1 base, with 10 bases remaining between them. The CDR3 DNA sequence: TGTGCCAGCAGCTTTCAGGGTGGGTCCTACGAGCAGTACTTC. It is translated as CASSFQGGSYEQYF.

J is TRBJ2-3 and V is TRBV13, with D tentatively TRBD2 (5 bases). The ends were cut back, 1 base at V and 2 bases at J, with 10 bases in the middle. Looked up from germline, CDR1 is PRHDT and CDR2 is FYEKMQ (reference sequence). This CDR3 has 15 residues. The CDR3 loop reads CASSLVGSNTDTQYF. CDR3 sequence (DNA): TGTGCCAGCAGCTTAGTAGGGAGTAACACAGATACGCAGTATTTT.

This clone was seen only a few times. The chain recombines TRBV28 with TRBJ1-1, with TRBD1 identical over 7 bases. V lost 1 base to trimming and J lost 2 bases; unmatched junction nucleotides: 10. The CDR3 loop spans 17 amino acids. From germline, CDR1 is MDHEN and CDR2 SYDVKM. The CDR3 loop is CASSLLRIGTENTEAFF. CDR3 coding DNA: TGTGCCAGCAGTTTATTAAGGATCGGGACAGAAAACACTGAAGCTTTCTTT. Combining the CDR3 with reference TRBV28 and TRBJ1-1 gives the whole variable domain DVKVTQSSRYLVKRTGEKVFLECVQDMDHENMFWYRQDPGLGLRLIYFSYDVKMKEKGDIPEGYSVSREKKERFSLILESASTNQTSMYLCASSLLRIGTENTEAFFGQGTRLTVV.

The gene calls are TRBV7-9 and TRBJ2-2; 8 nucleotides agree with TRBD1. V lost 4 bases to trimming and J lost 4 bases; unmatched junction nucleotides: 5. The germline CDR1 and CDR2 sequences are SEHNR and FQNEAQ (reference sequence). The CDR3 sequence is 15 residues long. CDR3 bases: TGTGCCAGCAGCTACGGAGACAGGGGCACCGGGGAGCTGTTTTTT. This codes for CASSYGDRGTGELFF.

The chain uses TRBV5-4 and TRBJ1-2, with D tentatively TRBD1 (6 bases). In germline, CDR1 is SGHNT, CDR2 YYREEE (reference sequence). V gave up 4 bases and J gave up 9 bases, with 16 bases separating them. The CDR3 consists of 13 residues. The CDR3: CASSLRTEGSYTF. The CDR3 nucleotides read TGTGCCAGCAGCCTCAGGACAGAGGGCAGCTACACCTTC.

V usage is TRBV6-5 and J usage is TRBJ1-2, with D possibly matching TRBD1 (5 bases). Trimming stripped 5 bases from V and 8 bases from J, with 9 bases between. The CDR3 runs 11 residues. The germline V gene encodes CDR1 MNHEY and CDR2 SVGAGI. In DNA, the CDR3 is TGTGCCAGCAGTCAGGGTCGCGGCTACACCTTC. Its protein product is CASSQGRGYTF.

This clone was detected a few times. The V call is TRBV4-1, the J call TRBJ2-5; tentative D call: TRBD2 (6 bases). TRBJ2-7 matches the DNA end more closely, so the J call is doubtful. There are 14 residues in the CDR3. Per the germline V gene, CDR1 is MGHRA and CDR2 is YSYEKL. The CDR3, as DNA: TGCGCCAGCAGCCAAGATGAGGGACTCCGCGAGCAGTACTTC. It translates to CASSQDEGLREQYF.

This CDR3 reads CASSGADVNYGYTF. In DNA form, the CDR3 reads TGTGCCAGCTCAGGGGCAGACGTTAACTATGGCTACACCTTC. The rearrangement links TRBV18 to TRBJ1-2, with D tentatively TRBD1 (5 bases). The CDR3 sequence is 14 residues long. The V gene lost 5 bases and the J gene lost 1 base, with 11 bases spanning the gap. Germline V gene sequence: CDR1 KGHSH, CDR2 LQKENI.

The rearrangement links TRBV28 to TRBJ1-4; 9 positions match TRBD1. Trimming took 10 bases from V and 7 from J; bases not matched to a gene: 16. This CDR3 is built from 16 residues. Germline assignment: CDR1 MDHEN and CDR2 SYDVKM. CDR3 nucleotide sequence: TGTGCCACTGCGACACCCTCGGGACAGGGTGGTGAAAAACTGTTTTTT. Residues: CATATPSGQGGEKLFF.

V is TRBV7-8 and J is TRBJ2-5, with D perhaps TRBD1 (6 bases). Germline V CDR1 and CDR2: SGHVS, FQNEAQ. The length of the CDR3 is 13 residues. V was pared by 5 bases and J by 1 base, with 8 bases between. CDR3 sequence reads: CASSPDSQETQYF. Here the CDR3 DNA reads TGTGCCAGCAGCCCGGACAGCCAAGAGACCCAGTACTTC.

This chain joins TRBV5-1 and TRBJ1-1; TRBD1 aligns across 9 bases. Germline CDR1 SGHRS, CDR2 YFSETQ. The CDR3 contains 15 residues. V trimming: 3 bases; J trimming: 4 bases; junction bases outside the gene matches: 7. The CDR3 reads CASSSDRGGGTEAFF. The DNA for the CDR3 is TGCGCCAGCAGCTCGGACAGGGGCGGAGGCACTGAAGCTTTCTTT.

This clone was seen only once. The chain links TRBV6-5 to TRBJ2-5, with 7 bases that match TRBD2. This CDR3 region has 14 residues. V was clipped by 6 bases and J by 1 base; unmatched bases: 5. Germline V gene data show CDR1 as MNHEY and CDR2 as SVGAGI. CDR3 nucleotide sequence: TGTGCCAGCAGATCCTGGACTAGCCAAGAGACCCAGTACTTC. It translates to CASRSWTSQETQYF.

Written as DNA, the CDR3 is TGCGCCAGCAAACAGTTGGGGAACACCGGGGAGCTGTTTTTT. It specifies CASKQLGNTGELFF. This chain links TRBV5-1 with TRBJ2-2; D gene uncertain. The CDR3 consists of 14 residues. Germline V gene data show CDR1 as SGHRS and CDR2 as YFSETQ. With 6 bases removed from V and 1 base from J, the gap between germline ends came to 10 bases.

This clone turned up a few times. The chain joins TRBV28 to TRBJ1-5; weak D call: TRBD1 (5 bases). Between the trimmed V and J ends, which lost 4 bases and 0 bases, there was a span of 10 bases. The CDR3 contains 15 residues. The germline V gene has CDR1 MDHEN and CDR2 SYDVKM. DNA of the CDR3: TGTGCCAGCAGTTGGAGGGACGGTAGCAATCAGCCCCAGCATTTT. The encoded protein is CASSWRDGSNQPQHF.

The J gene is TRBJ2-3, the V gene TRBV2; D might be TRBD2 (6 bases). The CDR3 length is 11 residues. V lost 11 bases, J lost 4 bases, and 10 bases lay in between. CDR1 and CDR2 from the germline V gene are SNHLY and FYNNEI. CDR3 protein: CARRGSDTQYF. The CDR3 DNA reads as TGTGCCCGCCGGGGGTCAGATACGCAGTATTTT.

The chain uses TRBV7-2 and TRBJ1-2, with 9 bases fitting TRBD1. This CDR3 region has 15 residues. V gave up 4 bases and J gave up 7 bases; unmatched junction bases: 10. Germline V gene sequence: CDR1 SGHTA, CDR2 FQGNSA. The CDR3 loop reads CASSSEPGQGSGYTF. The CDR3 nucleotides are TGTGCCAGCAGCTCAGAACCCGGACAGGGGTCTGGCTACACCTTC.

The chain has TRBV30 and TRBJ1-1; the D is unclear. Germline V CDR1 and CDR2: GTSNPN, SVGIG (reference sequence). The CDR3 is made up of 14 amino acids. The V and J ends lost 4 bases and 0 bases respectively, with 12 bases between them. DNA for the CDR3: TGTGCCTGGAATTTGGGCGGGGTGAACACTGAAGCTTTCTTT. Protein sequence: CAWNLGGVNTEAFF.

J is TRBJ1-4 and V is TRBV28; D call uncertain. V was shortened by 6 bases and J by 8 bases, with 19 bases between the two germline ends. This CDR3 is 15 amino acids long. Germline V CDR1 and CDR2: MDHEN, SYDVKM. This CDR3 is CASSPPTDGGEKLFF. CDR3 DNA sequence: TGTGCCAGCAGCCCTCCCACGGACGGAGGGGAAAAACTGTTTTTT. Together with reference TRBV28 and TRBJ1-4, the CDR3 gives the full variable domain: DVKVTQSSRYLVKRTGEKVFLECVQDMDHENMFWYRQDPGLGLRLIYFSYDVKMKEKGDIPEGYSVSREKKERFSLILESASTNQTSMYLCASSPPTDGGEKLFFGSGTQLSVL.

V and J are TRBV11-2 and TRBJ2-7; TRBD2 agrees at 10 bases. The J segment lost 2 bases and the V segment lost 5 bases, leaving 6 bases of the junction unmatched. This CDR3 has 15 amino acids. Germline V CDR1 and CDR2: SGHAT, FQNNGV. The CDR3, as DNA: TGTGCCAGCAGCCAGGGGACTAGCGCTCCCTACGAGCAGTACTTC. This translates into CASSQGTSAPYEQYF.

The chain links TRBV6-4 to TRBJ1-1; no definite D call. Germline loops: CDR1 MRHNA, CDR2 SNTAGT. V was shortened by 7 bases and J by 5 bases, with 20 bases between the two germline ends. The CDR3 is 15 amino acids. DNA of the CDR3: TGTGCCAGCATCCCCGGCGCTTTCTCGGGAACTGAAGCTTTCTTT. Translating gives CASIPGAFSGTEAFF.

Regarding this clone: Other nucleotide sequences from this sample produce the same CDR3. The CDR3 DNA reads TGCGCCAGCAGCTTGGACCGGGGAACTGAAGCTTTCTTT. Encoded protein: CASSLDRGTEAFF. The chain joins TRBV5-1 to TRBJ1-1; no definite D call. Deletions cut 0 bases from V and 5 bases from J, with 8 bases between. Germline V gene lookup returns CDR1 SGHRS and CDR2 YFSETQ. The CDR3 loop spans 13 amino acids.

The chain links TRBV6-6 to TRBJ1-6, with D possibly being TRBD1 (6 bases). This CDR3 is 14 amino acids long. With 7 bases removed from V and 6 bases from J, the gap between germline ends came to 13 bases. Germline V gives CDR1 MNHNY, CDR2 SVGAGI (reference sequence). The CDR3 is CASTFQGPNSPLHF. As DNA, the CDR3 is TGTGCCAGCACTTTTCAGGGGCCTAATTCACCCCTCCACTTT.

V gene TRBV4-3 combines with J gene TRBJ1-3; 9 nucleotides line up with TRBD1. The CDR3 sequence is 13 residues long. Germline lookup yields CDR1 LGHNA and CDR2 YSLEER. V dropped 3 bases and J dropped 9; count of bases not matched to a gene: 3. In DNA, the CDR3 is TGCGCCAGCAGCCAGGACAGGGGCAGCACCATATATTTT. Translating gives CASSQDRGSTIYF.

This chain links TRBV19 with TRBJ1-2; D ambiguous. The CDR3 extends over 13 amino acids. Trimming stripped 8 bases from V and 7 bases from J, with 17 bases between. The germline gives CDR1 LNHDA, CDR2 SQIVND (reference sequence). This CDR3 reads CASRQRAGGGYTF. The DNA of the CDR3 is TGTGCCAGTCGGCAGCGGGCAGGAGGTGGCTACACCTTC.

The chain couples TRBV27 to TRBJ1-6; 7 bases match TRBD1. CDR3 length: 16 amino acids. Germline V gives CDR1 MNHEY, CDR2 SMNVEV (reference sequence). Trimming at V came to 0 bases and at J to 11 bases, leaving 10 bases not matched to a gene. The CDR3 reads CASSLSGGATRAPLHF. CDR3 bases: TGTGCCAGCAGTTTATCAGGGGGCGCGACTAGAGCACCCCTCCACTTT.

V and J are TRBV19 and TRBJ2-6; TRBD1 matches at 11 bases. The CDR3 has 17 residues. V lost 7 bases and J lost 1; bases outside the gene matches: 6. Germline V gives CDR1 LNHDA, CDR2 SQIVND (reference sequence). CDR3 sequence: CASTGGQGDSGANVLTF. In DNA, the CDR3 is TGTGCCAGTACGGGGGGACAGGGGGATTCTGGGGCCAACGTCCTGACTTTC. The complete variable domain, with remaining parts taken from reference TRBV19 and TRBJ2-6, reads DGGITQSPKYLFRKEGQNVTLSCEQNLNHDAMYWYRQDPGQGLRLIYYSQIVNDFQKGDIAEGYSVSREKKESFPLTVTSAQKNPTAFYLCASTGGQGDSGANVLTFGAGSRLTVL.

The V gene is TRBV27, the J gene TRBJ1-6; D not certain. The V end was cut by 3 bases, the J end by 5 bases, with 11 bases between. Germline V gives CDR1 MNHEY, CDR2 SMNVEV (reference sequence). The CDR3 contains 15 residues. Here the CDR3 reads CASSFFQVHNSPLHF. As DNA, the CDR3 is TGTGCCAGCAGTTTCTTCCAGGTTCATAATTCACCCCTCCACTTT.

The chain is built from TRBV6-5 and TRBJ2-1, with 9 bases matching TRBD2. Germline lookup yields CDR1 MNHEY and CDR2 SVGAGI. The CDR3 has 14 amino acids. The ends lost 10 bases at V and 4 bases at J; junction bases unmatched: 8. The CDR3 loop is CATLSGGSYNEQFF. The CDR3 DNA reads TGTGCCACGTTGAGCGGGGGGTCTTACAATGAGCAGTTCTTC.